This TCR beta chain was obtained from a study of post-analysis software for immune sequencing data. CDR1 SGHRS and CDR2 YFSETQ come from the germline V gene. The CDR3 has 20 residues. V lost 1 base, J lost 0 bases, and 10 bases stayed unmatched. Regarding this clonotype: Its antigen is unknown.

The study's findings and limits: With TRBV5-6, TRBV5-1 and TRBV20-1 included, 4 or 5 TRBV segments were more frequent in patients than in controls.

The TCR beta cDNA libraries contained unique molecular identifiers. T cells numbering roughly 1 to 10 million yielded a few hundred thousand cDNA molecules. Each CDR3 protein gets one entry after TCRdb re-called the PCR reads with MiXCR. Among under 900,000 distinct CDR3 sequences listed, approximately 53% were seen once. The chain couples TRBV5-1 to TRBJ2-6; 10 positions match TRBD1. The receptor was derived from a girl aged 10-17 years with multiple sclerosis. The sample comprised blood. CDR3 loop: CASSLLTGGYLISGANVLTF. In DNA form, the CDR3 reads TGCGCCAGCAGCTTGTTGACAGGGGGCTACCTGATCTCTGGGGCCAACGTCCTGACTTTC.